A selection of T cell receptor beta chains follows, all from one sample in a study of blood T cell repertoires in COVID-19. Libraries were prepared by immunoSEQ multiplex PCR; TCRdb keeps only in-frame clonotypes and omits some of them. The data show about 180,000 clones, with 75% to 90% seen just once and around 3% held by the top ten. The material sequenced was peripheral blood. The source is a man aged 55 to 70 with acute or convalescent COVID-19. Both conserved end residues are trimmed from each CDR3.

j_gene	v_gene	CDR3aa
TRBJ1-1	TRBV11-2	ASSPTGVGTEAF
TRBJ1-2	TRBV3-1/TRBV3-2	ASRRQGASNYGYT
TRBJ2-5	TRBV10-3	AIRGASMETQY
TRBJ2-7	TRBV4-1	ASSPPGTLAREQY
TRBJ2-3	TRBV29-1	SVRTSGRTDTQY
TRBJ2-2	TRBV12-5	ASGLVPGTGTDPGELF
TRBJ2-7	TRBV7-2	ASRWTGAYEQY
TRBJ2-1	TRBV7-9	ASSPTSAYNEQF
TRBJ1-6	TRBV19	ASNHQGTSPLH
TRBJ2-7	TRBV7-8	ASSFTAGIYEQY
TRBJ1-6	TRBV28	ASTLASSYNSPLH
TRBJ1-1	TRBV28	ASIPANRDTEAF
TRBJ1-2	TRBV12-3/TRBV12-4	AGSQGMGYT
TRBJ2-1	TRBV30	AWGRPGAEQF
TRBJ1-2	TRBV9	ASSVKPGQATGYT
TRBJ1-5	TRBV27	ASSFGQGLNQPQH
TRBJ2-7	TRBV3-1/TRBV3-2	ASSQALSGQGRDEQY
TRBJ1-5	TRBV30	AWSVASNQPQH
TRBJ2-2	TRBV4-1	ASSPIGGRDTGELF
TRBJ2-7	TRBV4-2	ASSSPGLDYEQY
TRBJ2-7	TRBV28	ASDRDTRPRSGSYEQY
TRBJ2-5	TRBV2	ASRGLAGQETQY
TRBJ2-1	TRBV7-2	ASRPSSGSYNEQF
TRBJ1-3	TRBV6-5	ASMISSGNTIY
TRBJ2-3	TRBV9	ASSVEGLAQY
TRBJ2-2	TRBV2	ASSRRLGLGTGELF
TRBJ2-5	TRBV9	ASSVAVQETQY
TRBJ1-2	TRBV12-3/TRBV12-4	ASSSGQGRGYT
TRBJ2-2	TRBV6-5	ASSASGMITGELF
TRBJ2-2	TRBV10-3	AISAGTGGYTGELF
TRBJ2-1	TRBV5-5	ASSLEGDYYNEQF
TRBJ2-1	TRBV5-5	ASSLAGQGASGSFYNEQF
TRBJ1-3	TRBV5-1	ASSLLGFGNTIY
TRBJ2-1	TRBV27	ASGSGRLSYNEQF
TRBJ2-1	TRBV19	ASSRTSGKSSYNEQF
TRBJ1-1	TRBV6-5	ASSYSERLEAF
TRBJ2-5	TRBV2	ASFGSQETQY
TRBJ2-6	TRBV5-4	ASSTGRDRGNAGANVLT
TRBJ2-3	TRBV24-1	ATSDASRDRGRDTQY
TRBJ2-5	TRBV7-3	ASSLRQGTQETQY
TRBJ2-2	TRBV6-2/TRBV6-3	ASSLTTGFRTGELF
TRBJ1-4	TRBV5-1	ASSVAGGGLGEKLF
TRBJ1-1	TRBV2	ASSVLGHLNTEAF
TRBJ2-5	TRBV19	ASNPSGSRAQY
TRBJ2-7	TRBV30	AWSEKGTSGLDGY